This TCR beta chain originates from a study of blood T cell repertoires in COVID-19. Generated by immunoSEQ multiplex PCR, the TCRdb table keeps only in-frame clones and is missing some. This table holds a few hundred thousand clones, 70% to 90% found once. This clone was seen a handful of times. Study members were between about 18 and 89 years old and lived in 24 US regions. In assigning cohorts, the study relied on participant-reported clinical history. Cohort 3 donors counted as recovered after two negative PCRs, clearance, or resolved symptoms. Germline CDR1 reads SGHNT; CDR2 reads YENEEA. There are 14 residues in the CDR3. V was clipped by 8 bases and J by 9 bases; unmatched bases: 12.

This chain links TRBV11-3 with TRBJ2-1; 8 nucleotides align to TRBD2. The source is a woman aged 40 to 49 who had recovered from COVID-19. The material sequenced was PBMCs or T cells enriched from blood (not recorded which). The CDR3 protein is CASGAAGAGGEQFF. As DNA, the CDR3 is TGTGCCAGCGGGGCAGCGGGAGCTGGGGGTGAGCAGTTCTTC.